These T cell receptor beta chains were read from a single sample in a study of blood T cell repertoires in COVID-19. The method was immunoSEQ multiplex PCR; TCRdb's version includes in-frame clones alone and lacks a portion of them. The sample has 120,000 to 150,000 clones, approximately 83% seen once. Sequencing used peripheral blood. The receptors were gathered from an older woman with COVID-19, enrolled during active disease. The CDR3 runs from the conserved cysteine through the conserved F or W. A D gene is named only where the DNA matches it firmly. Not all rows give a size; the values are once, few, many and, for expanded clones, a class.

>TRBV12-3/TRBV12-4|once|.|TRBJ1-2
TGTGCCAGCAGTTGGGGGGGGCACTATGGCTACACCTTC
CASSWGGHYGYTF
>TRBV5-1|.|.|TRBJ2-2
TGCGCCAGCAGCCCTCGGGACACGGGCCGAGGGGAGCTGTTTTTT
CASSPRDTGRGELFF
>TRBV2|.|.|TRBJ1-1
TGTGCCAGTGACAGGCTGAACACTGAAGCTTTCTTT
CASDRLNTEAFF
>TRBV10-3|.|TRBD1|TRBJ2-7
TGTGCCACCGGGACAGGCATGGGGGTCGAGCAGTACTTC
CATGTGMGVEQYF
>TRBV12-5|few|.|TRBJ2-7
TGTGCTAGTGGTCCAGGGGAAAACTATGCCTACGAGCAGTACTTC
CASGPGENYAYEQYF
>TRBV24-1|.|TRBD1|TRBJ2-2
TGTGCCACCAGTGATTTAGGGGACAGGGGGCGTTCCGGGGAGCTGTTTTTT
CATSDLGDRGRSGELFF
>TRBV5-8|.|.|TRBJ2-7
TGTGCCAGCAGCTTGGCCGCTACTCTAGGTAATTTGGCCTACGAGCAGTACTTC
CASSLAATLGNLAYEQYF
>TRBV4-3|.|.|TRBJ2-7
TGCGCCAGCAGCCAAGAGGGCGGGGCCTACGAGCAGTACTTC
CASSQEGGAYEQYF
>TRBV9|.|TRBD1|TRBJ1-3
TGTGCCAGCAGCTCGCAACAGGGGTACGGAAACACCATATATTTT
CASSSQQGYGNTIYF
>TRBV5-1|.|.|TRBJ1-1
TGCGCCAGCAGCTTACAGGGGAACACTGAAGCTTTCTTT
CASSLQGNTEAFF
>TRBV18|.|TRBD1|TRBJ1-1
TGTGCCAGCTCACCGGGGACAGACTGGTGGGCTTTCTTT
CASSPGTDWWAFF
>TRBV3-1/TRBV3-2|.|.|TRBJ2-5
TGTGCCAGCAGTCCGACACGGCAGGAGACCCAGTACTTC
CASSPTRQETQYF
>TRBV10-3|.|TRBD1|TRBJ1-1
TGTGCCATCAGCCTGACAGGGCAGAACACTGAAGCTTTCTTT
CAISLTGQNTEAFF
>TRBV3-1/TRBV3-2|.|.|TRBJ1-2
TGTGCCAGCAGCCCTTCCAGGGTTCGCGTAATCTTC
CASSPSRVRVIF
>TRBV13|once|.|TRBJ2-3
TGTGCCAGCAGCTTAGGAGCGAGCACAGATACGCAGTATTTT
CASSLGASTDTQYF
>TRBV7-9|.|TRBD1|TRBJ2-7
TGTGCCAGCAGCCCACGGGGACAGGGGGCGTGGGACGAGCAGTACTTC
CASSPRGQGAWDEQYF
>TRBV15|.|.|TRBJ2-7
TGTGCCACCAGCAGAGAAAGGGGAGGTTACGAGCAGTACTTC
CATSRERGGYEQYF
>TRBV6-1|.|.|TRBJ2-1
TGTGCCAGCAGTGAAGGGCCCTCCAATGAGCAGTTCTTC
CASSEGPSNEQFF
>TRBV19|.|TRBD1|TRBJ2-7
TGTGCCAGTAGTATAGATGGGACAGGTCCTTACAATTCCTACGAGCAGTACTTC
CASSIDGTGPYNSYEQYF
>TRBV4-1|.|.|TRBJ1-1
TGCGCCAGCAGCCAAGATCAGGTGGAAGCTTTCTTT
CASSQDQVEAFF
>TRBV9|once|TRBD2|TRBJ2-3
TGTGCCAGCAGCCCAAACCCCTCGGAAGCGGGGGGTGGCGCAGATACGCAGTATTTT
CASSPNPSEAGGGADTQYF
>TRBV11-2|.|TRBD1|TRBJ1-1
TGTGCCAGCAGCTTCCAGGGGGCGAACACTGAAGCTTTCTTT
CASSFQGANTEAFF